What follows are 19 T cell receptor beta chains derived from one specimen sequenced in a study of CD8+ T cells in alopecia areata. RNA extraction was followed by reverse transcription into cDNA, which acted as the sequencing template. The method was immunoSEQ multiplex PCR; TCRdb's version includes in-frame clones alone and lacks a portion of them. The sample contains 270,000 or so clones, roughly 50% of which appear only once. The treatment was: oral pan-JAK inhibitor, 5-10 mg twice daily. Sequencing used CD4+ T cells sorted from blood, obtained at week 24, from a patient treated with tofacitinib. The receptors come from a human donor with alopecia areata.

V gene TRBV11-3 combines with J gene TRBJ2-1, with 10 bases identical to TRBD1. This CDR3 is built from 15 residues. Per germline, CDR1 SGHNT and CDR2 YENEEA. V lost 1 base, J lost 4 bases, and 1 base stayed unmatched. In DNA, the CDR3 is TGTGCCAGCAGCTTAGGGACAGGGGGTTACAATGAGCAGTTCTTC. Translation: CASSLGTGGYNEQFF.

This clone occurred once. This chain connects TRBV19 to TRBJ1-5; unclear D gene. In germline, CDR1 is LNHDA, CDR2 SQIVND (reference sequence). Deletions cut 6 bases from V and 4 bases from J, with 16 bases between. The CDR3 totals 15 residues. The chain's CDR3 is CASRSFGLGNQPQHF. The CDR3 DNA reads TGTGCCAGTAGATCATTCGGCCTTGGAAATCAGCCCCAGCATTTT.

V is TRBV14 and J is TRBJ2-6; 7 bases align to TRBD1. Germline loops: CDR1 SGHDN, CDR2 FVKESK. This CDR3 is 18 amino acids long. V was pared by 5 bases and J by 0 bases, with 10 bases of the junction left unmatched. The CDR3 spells CASSSRTGPSSGANVLTF. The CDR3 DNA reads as TGTGCCAGCAGCTCTCGGACAGGTCCGTCCTCTGGGGCCAACGTCCTGACTTTC.

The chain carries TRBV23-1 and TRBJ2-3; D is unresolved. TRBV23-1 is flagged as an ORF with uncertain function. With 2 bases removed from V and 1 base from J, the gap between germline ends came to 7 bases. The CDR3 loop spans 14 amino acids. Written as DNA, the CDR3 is TGCGCCAGCAGTCAAGGCCTCCGCACAGATACGCAGTATTTT. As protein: CASSQGLRTDTQYF.

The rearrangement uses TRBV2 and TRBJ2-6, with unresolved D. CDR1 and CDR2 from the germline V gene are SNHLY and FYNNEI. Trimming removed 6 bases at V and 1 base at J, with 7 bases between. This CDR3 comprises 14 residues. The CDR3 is CASRVDSGANVLTF. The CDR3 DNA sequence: TGTGCCAGCAGGGTCGATTCTGGGGCCAACGTCCTGACTTTC.

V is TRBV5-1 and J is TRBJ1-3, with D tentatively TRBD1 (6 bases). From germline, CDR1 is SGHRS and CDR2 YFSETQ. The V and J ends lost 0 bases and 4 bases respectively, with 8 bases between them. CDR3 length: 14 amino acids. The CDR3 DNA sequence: TGCGCCAGCAGCTTGGACAGGGAGGGAAACACCATATATTTT. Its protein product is CASSLDREGNTIYF.

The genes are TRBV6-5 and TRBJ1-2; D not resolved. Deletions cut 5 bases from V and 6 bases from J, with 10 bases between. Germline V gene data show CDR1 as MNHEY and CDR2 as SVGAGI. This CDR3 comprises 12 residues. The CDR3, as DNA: TGTGCCAGCAGTAAGAGGAGTAATGGCTACACCTTC. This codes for CASSKRSNGYTF.

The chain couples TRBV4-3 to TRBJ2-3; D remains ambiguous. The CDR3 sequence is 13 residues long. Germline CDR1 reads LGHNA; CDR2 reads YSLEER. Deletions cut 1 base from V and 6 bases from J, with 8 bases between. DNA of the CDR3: TGCGCCAGCAGCCAAGGGCTGGAGGATACGCAGTATTTT. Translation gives CASSQGLEDTQYF.

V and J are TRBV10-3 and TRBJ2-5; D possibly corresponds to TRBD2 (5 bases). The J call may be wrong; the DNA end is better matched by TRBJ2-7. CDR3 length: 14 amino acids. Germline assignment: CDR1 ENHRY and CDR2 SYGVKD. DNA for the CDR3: TGTGCCATCTCCGAGGGTGTGCTCAGCTACGAGCAGTACTTC. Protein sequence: CAISEGVLSYEQYF.

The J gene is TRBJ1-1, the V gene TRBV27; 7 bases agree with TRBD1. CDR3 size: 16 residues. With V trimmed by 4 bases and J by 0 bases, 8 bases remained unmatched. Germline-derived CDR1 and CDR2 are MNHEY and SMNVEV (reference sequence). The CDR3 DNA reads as TGTGCCAGCAGTTCCCACCAGGGACAGCTGAACACTGAAGCTTTCTTT. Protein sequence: CASSSHQGQLNTEAFF.

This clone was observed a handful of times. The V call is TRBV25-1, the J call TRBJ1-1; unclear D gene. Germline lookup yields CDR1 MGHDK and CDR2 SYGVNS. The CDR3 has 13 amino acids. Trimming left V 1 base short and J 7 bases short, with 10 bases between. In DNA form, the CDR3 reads TGTGCCAGCAGTGAATTACGAACGGGTGAAGCTTTCTTT. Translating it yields CASSELRTGEAFF.

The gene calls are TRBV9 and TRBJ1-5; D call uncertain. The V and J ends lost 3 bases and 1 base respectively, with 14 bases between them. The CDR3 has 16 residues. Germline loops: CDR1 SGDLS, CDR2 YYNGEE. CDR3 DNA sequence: TGTGCCAGCAGCGGAGGAGCGGGCGACAGCAATCAGCCCCAGCATTTT. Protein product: CASSGGAGDSNQPQHF.

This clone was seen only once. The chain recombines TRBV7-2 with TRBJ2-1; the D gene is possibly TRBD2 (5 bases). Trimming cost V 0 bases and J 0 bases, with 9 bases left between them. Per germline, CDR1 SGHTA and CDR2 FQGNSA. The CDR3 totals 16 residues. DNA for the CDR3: TGTGCCAGCAGCTTAGCTTTTGGGAGCTCCTACAATGAGCAGTTCTTC. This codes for CASSLAFGSSYNEQFF.

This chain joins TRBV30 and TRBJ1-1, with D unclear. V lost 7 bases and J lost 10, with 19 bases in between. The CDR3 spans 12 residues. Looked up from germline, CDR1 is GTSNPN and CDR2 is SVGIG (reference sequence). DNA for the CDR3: TGTGCCTTGTGGAGGGTGAGGCAACGAGCTTTCTTT. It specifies CALWRVRQRAFF.

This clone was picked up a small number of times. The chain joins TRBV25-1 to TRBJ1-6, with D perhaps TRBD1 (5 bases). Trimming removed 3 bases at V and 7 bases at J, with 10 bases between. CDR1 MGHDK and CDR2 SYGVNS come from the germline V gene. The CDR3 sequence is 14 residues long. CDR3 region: CASSEGRKNSPLHF. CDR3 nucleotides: TGTGCCAGCAGTGAGGGACGCAAGAATTCACCCCTCCACTTT.

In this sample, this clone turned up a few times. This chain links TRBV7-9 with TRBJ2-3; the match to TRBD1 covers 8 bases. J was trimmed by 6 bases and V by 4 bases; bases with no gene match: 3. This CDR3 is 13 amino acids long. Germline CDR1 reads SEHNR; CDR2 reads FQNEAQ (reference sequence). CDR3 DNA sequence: TGTGCCAGCAGCTCCGGACAGGGCGATACGCAGTATTTT. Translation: CASSSGQGDTQYF.

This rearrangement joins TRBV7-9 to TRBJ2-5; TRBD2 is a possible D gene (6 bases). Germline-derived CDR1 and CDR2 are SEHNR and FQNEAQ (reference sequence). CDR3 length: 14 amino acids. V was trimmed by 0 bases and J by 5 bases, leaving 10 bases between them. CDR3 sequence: CASSLAGGYETQYF. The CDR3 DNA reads TGTGCCAGCAGCTTAGCGGGGGGATACGAGACCCAGTACTTC.

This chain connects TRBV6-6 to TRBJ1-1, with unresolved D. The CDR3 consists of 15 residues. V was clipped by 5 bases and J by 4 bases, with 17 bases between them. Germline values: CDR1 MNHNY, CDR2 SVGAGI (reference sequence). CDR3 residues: CASSAEGRLTTEAFF. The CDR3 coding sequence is TGTGCCAGCAGTGCCGAGGGCAGATTGACCACTGAAGCTTTCTTT.

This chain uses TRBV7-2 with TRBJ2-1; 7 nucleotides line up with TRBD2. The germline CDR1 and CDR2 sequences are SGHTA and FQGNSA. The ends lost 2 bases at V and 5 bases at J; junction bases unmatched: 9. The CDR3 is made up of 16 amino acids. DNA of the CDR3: TGTGCCAGCAGCTTATATTCCAGCGGGGTCCACAATGAGCAGTTCTTC. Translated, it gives CASSLYSSGVHNEQFF.